These T cell receptor beta chains were read from a single sample in a study of vaccination effects on CD4 cells after COVID-19. Antigens for these TCRs are unknown. The repertoire was sequenced with immunoSEQ multiplex PCR; TCRdb's copy has only in-frame clones and lacks some. Of 25,000 to 35,000 clones in the sample, 70% to 85% were seen once. The specimen was CD4+ T cells from PBMCs cultured with a peptide pool, collected before COVID-19 vaccination. The receptors derive from a human donor who had a prior SARS-CoV-2 infection. CDR3s include the opening cysteine and the closing phenylalanine or tryptophan. D genes are given only for firm matches. Size is omitted from some rows. Given values are once, few, many or a class for expanded clones.

CDR3 length	V gene	D gene	clone size	J gene	CDR3 DNA	CDR3 protein
14	TRBV4-3	-	-	TRBJ1-1	TGCGCCAGCAGCCAAGATTATGGTCGGCCTGAAGCTTTCTTT	CASSQDYGRPEAFF
13	TRBV19	-	-	TRBJ2-7	TGTGCCAGTAGTGTAACAGGGTCCCCCGAGCAGTACTTC	CASSVTGSPEQYF
12	TRBV18	-	-	TRBJ1-1	TGTGCCAGCTCTTTTGGCGGCACTGAAGCTTTCTTT	CASSFGGTEAFF
14	TRBV29-1	-	-	TRBJ2-3	TGCAGCGTTGGCCTCAGGGGTTCAGCCGATACGCAGTATTTT	CSVGLRGSADTQYF
17	TRBV27	TRBD1	-	TRBJ1-2	TGTGCCAGCAGTTCATCGGGACAGGGGGAAAGGGGCTATGGCTACACCTTC	CASSSSGQGERGYGYTF
16	TRBV19	TRBD1	once	TRBJ1-5	TGTGCCAGTACAAGAGGACAGGAGTATAGCAATCAGCCCCAGCATTTT	CASTRGQEYSNQPQHF
13	TRBV7-2	-	-	TRBJ1-6	TGTGCCAGCAGATATGACAGAGATTCACCCCTCCACTTT	CASRYDRDSPLHF
14	TRBV3-1/TRBV3-2	-	-	TRBJ1-1	TGTGCCAGCAGCCAGGTTGCGGGGGCGGAGGACGCTTTCTTT	CASSQVAGAEDAFF
14	TRBV6-8	TRBD1	once	TRBJ2-1	TGTGCCAGCAGTGGTCAACAGGGGGGTAATGAGCAGTTCTTC	CASSGQQGGNEQFF
11	TRBV30	-	few	TRBJ1-6	TGTGCCTGGCAAGTAGGGTCACCCCTCCACTTT	CAWQVGSPLHF
14	TRBV7-9	-	-	TRBJ2-5	TGTGCCAGCAGCTTGGCGGGGTCCGGGGAGACCCAGTACTTC	CASSLAGSGETQYF
14	TRBV5-4	-	-	TRBJ1-6	TGTGCCAGCAGCTTGGGGGGTGATAATTCACCCCTCCACTTT	CASSLGGDNSPLHF
13	TRBV11-2	-	-	TRBJ1-4	TGTGCCAGCAGCTTAGATAGGGCTGGGGAACTGTTTTTT	CASSLDRAGELFF
14	TRBV7-3	-	few	TRBJ2-3	TGTGCCAGCAGCTTTCGACCAGACACAGATACGCAGTATTTT	CASSFRPDTDTQYF
13	TRBV19	-	once	TRBJ2-5	TGTGCCAGTACGGCATCGGGTGGGGAGACCCAGTACTTC	CASTASGGETQYF
15	TRBV2	TRBD1	-	TRBJ1-1	TGTGCCAGCAGTTGGACAGGATCACTGAACACTGAAGCTTTCTTT	CASSWTGSLNTEAFF
16	TRBV7-2	-	-	TRBJ2-1	TGTGCCAGCAGTGCCGGGGCCTCAAATTCCTACAATGAGCAGTTCTTC	CASSAGASNSYNEQFF
14	TRBV2	-	-	TRBJ2-1	TGTGCCAGCAGTGGGATCGTAAGGGGGAATGAGCAGTTCTTC	CASSGIVRGNEQFF
16	TRBV13	TRBD1	-	TRBJ1-4	TGTGCCAGCAGCTTAGCTAGGGGGCGCGTTGGGGGAAAACTGTTTTTT	CASSLARGRVGGKLFF
12	TRBV3-1/TRBV3-2	-	-	TRBJ2-2	TGTGCCAGCAGCCTTGGACTTGGGGAGCTGTTTTTT	CASSLGLGELFF
16	TRBV9	TRBD2	-	TRBJ2-1	TGTGCCAGCAGCGTAGGACTAGCGGGAACCTACAATGAGCAGTTCTTC	CASSVGLAGTYNEQFF
14	TRBV7-9	TRBD1	few	TRBJ1-2	TGTGCCAGCAGCCCGAAGGGCAGGGGGAATGGCTACACCTTC	CASSPKGRGNGYTF
13	TRBV24-1	-	-	TRBJ2-1	TGTGCCACCAGTGAAAAGGCCCACAATGAGCAGTTCTTC	CATSEKAHNEQFF
15	TRBV4-1	TRBD1	-	TRBJ2-3	TGCGCCAGCAGCTCCGGGACAGCTAGCACAGATACGCAGTATTTT	CASSSGTASTDTQYF
11	TRBV6-5	-	few	TRBJ1-1	TGTGCCAGCAGGGGAGGGACTGAAGCTTTCTTT	CASRGGTEAFF
12	TRBV12-3/TRBV12-4	-	-	TRBJ2-7	TGTGCCAGCAGTTTAACCTCTACGGGGCAGTACTTC	CASSLTSTGQYF
14	TRBV6-4	TRBD1	few	TRBJ1-1	TGTGCCAGCAGAAACCGGACAGGGAAGACTGAAGCTTTCTTT	CASRNRTGKTEAFF
14	TRBV7-9	-	medium-sized	TRBJ1-3	TGTGCCAGCAGCTTTAGCTTCTCTGGAAACACCATATATTTT	CASSFSFSGNTIYF
15	TRBV2	-	-	TRBJ2-3	TGTGCCAGCAGTGAAGCAGGGTTTAGCACAGATACGCAGTATTTT	CASSEAGFSTDTQYF
16	TRBV7-8	-	few	TRBJ2-7	TGTGCCAGCAGCTCACCCGAAGGTCCCACCCGGGGCGAGCAGTACTTC	CASSSPEGPTRGEQYF
18	TRBV2	TRBD1	few	TRBJ2-4	TGTGCCAGCAGTGATTTATTAGGGGGCCGGGACGTTAAAAACATTCAGTACTTC	CASSDLLGGRDVKNIQYF
11	TRBV19	TRBD1	-	TRBJ1-1	TGTGCCAGTAGTATTCAGGGGGGAGCTTTCTTT	CASSIQGGAFF
15	TRBV5-1	TRBD2	once	TRBJ2-1	TGCGCCAGCAGCCAGCAGGGACTAGCGTTGAATGAGCAGTTCTTC	CASSQQGLALNEQFF
13	TRBV2	-	few	TRBJ2-7	TGTGCCAGCACATCAGGGCCTGAGTACGAGCAGTACTTC	CASTSGPEYEQYF
14	TRBV12-5	-	once	TRBJ1-6	TGTGCTAGTGCCAAGGACAGCCATAATTCACCCCTCCACTTT	CASAKDSHNSPLHF
14	TRBV19	-	-	TRBJ2-7	TGTGCCAGTCAACAAAAGAGGAACATGGGCGAGCAGTACTTC	CASQQKRNMGEQYF
14	TRBV5-1	-	once	TRBJ2-7	TGCGCCAGCAGCTTAGCAGGGCCCCCCTACGAGCAGTACTTC	CASSLAGPPYEQYF
16	TRBV7-2	-	-	TRBJ2-5	TGTGCCAGCAGCTTAGGATCGCGATCAGGCCAAGAGACCCAGTACTTC	CASSLGSRSGQETQYF
11	TRBV7-2	-	-	TRBJ2-1	TGTGCCAGCAGCTTCGTCATTGAGCAGTTCTTC	CASSFVIEQFF
18	TRBV5-1	-	-	TRBJ1-6	TGCGCCAGCAGAGTGTTTTCGGGCAGGGACGACTATAATTCACCCCTCCACTTT	CASRVFSGRDDYNSPLHF
16	TRBV5-5	-	-	TRBJ1-6	TGTGCCAGCAGCCGAGATAGTCATGCCATTAATTCACCCCTCCACTTT	CASSRDSHAINSPLHF
12	TRBV25-1	-	-	TRBJ1-1	TGTGCCAGCAGTGAACTAGAGAGAAAAGCTTTCTTT	CASSELERKAFF
15	TRBV4-1	TRBD1	once	TRBJ2-7	TGCGCCAGCAGCCAGTTCGGGACAGCCTCCTACGAGCAGTACTTC	CASSQFGTASYEQYF
20	TRBV19	TRBD1	-	TRBJ1-1	TGTGCCAGTAGTATAAGTAGTCTTTGGGACAGGGGAATCCCGAACACTGAAGCTTTCTTT	CASSISSLWDRGIPNTEAFF
16	TRBV7-3	TRBD2	-	TRBJ2-3	TGTGCCAGCAGCTCAACGTTAGCGGGAGGGGCAGATACGCAGTATTTT	CASSSTLAGGADTQYF
14	TRBV2	TRBD2	few	TRBJ2-2	TGTGCCAGCAGAAAGGTAGCGGGGACCGGGGAGCTGTTTTTT	CASRKVAGTGELFF
17	TRBV19	TRBD1	-	TRBJ2-7	TGTGCCAGTAGTATAGGGGCGGGACAGGGGGCTTCAGGCGAGCAGTACTTC	CASSIGAGQGASGEQYF
17	TRBV12-5	TRBD2	-	TRBJ2-5	TGTGCTAGTGGTTTGGTATTGGGGGGGGTCAGGGCTGAGACCCAGTACTTC	CASGLVLGGVRAETQYF
15	TRBV19	-	-	TRBJ1-1	TGTGCCAGTAGTATTCCCGGACGGAAGAACACTGAAGCTTTCTTT	CASSIPGRKNTEAFF
15	TRBV28	TRBD1	-	TRBJ2-1	TGTGCCAGCAGTTTCACCGGGACAGGGGGCTTGGGGCAGTTCTTC	CASSFTGTGGLGQFF